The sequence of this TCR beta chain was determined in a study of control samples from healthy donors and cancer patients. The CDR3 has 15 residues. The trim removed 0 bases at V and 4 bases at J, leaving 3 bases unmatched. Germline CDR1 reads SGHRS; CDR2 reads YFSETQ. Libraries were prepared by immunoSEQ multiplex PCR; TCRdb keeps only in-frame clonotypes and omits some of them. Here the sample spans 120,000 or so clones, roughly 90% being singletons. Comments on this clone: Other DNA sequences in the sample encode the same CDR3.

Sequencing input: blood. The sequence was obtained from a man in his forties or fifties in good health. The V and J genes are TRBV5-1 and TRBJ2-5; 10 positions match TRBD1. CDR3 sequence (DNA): TGCGCCAGCAGCTTGGAGACAGGGGGCGGAGAGACCCAGTACTTC. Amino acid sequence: CASSLETGGGETQYF.